The 30 T cell receptor beta chains below were found in one sample sequenced in a study of CXCR3-negative and CXCR3-positive naive CD8 T cells. 5' RACE with UMI labels generated the TRB cDNA libraries. TCRdb reprocessed the 5' RACE reads, with one entry per CDR3 protein and no DNA. This sample contains about 58,000 distinct CDR3 sequences. Input material: naive CXCR3- CD8+ T cells from blood. The subset denotes: CD45RO-CCR7+CD27+CD95- naive CD8+ T cells lacking CXCR3 (TNR3-). All receptors come from a human donor in good health. Some clones in this sample may be carry-over from other donors' samples.

The chain joins TRBV20-1 to TRBJ2-2. This CDR3 has 14 amino acids. The V gene's germline CDR1 is DFQATT and CDR2 SNEGSKA (reference sequence). The chain's CDR3 is CSARDLGYTGELFF.

The genes are TRBV29-1 and TRBJ1-1; the TCRdb D gene call, TRBD1, has no DNA to confirm it. The CDR3 sequence is 14 residues long. Looked up from germline, CDR1 is SQVTM and CDR2 is ANQGSEA. The CDR3: CSVEEGEGRTEAFF.

The chain combines TRBV13 with TRBJ2-3. From germline, CDR1 is PRHDT and CDR2 FYEKMQ (reference sequence). The CDR3 is 12 residues long. The chain's CDR3 is CASSLDRDTQYF.

This rearrangement joins TRBV5-1 to TRBJ2-1; TCRdb names TRBD1, which stays unverified in the absence of DNA. Germline assignment: CDR1 SGHRS and CDR2 YFSETQ. This CDR3 is 13 amino acids long. Here the CDR3 reads CASSVLGWDEQFF.

The chain joins TRBV27 to TRBJ2-1; TCRdb gives TRBD1 as the D gene, but with no DNA this cannot be confirmed. The CDR3 totals 15 residues. Germline CDR1 and CDR2: MNHEY and SMNVEV (reference sequence). The chain's CDR3 is CASSPGTGAHNEQFF.

The gene calls are TRBV14 and TRBJ2-3; TCRdb reports TRBD2, a call that lacks DNA to check it against. The CDR3 has 16 amino acids. The germline CDR1 and CDR2 sequences are SGHDN and FVKESK. CDR3 loop: CASSQDSWRVTDTQYF. The variable domain in full, completed from reference TRBV14 and TRBJ2-3, reads EAGVTQFPSHSVIEKGQTVTLRCDPISGHDNLYWYRRVMGKEIKFLLHFVKESKQDESGMPNNRFLAERTGGTYSTLKVQPAELEDSGVYFCASSQDSWRVTDTQYFGPGTRLTVL.

This chain links TRBV7-9 with TRBJ2-3; the TCRdb D gene call, TRBD1, has no DNA to confirm it. This CDR3 comprises 14 residues. Germline V gene lookup returns CDR1 SEHNR and CDR2 FQNEAQ (reference sequence). CDR3: CASSSGLVTDTQYF.

V is TRBV7-6 and J is TRBJ1-1; TCRdb selects TRBD1, and the lack of DNA leaves this call unchecked. The V gene's germline CDR1 is SGHVS and CDR2 FNYEAQ. The CDR3 sequence is 17 residues long. The CDR3 is CASRSGQGVLGNTEAFF.

CDR3 region: CASRDISYEQYF. This sequence joins TRBV27 and TRBJ2-7; without DNA, the TCRdb call of TRBD1 cannot be checked. Germline V CDR1 and CDR2: MNHEY, SMNVEV (reference sequence). The CDR3 covers 12 residues.

CDR3 in amino acids: CASGFWDPRNNEQFF. V is TRBV12-5 and J is TRBJ2-1; the D gene TCRdb calls, TRBD1, cannot be checked with no DNA. CDR3 length: 15 amino acids. CDR1 LGHNT and CDR2 FRNRAP come from the germline V gene.

The rearrangement joins TRBV11-1 to TRBJ2-1; TCRdb selects TRBD2, and the lack of DNA leaves this call unchecked. Germline CDR1 reads SGHAT; CDR2 reads FQDESV (reference sequence). The CDR3 runs 17 residues. CDR3 in amino acids: CASSSRLGRGSYNEQFF. The whole variable domain, filled in from reference TRBV11-1 and TRBJ2-1, reads EAEVAQSPRYKITEKSQAVAFWCDPISGHATLYWYRQILGQGPELLVQFQDESVVDDSQLPKDRFSAERLKGVDSTLKIQPAELGDSAMYLCASSSRLGRGSYNEQFFGPGTRLTVL.

This sequence joins TRBV12-3 or TRBV12-4 and TRBJ2-4; the D call of TRBD1 rests on TCRdb alone, since no DNA is present to check it. The length of the CDR3 is 14 residues. The CDR3 region is CASSLGRAENIQYF.

The chain uses TRBV7-6 and TRBJ2-5; TCRdb gives TRBD2 as the D gene, but with no DNA this cannot be confirmed. This CDR3 has 13 amino acids. Germline values: CDR1 SGHVS, CDR2 FNYEAQ. The CDR3 loop reads CASSFSPGETQYF.

V is TRBV7-9 and J is TRBJ1-2; the TCRdb D gene call, TRBD1, has no DNA to confirm it. The CDR3 loop spans 18 amino acids. Per germline, CDR1 SEHNR and CDR2 FQNEAQ (reference sequence). This chain's CDR3 is CASSFNPGTGGASVGYTF. Drawing the rest from reference TRBV7-9 and TRBJ1-2, the complete variable domain is DTGVSQNPRHKITKRGQNVTFRCDPISEHNRLYWYRQTLGQGPEFLTYFQNEAQLEKSRLLSDRFSAERPKGSFSTLEIQRTEQGDSAMYLCASSFNPGTGGASVGYTFGSGTRLTVV.

The chain combines TRBV7-9 with TRBJ1-4; there is no DNA to check the TCRdb D call of TRBD1. From germline, CDR1 is SEHNR and CDR2 FQNEAQ (reference sequence). CDR3 length equals 15 residues. This CDR3 reads CASSLAQGPNEKLFF.

This chain uses TRBV7-9 with TRBJ2-7; TCRdb returns TRBD1, unconfirmable since there is no DNA. CDR1 is SEHNR and CDR2 is FQNEAQ in the germline V gene (reference sequence). The CDR3 has 14 amino acids. CDR3 amino acids: CASSWDRHLGEQYF.

The chain links TRBV7-2 to TRBJ2-7; TCRdb lists TRBD2, though no DNA is available to test this call. This CDR3 is 15 amino acids long. CDR1 is SGHTA and CDR2 is FQGNSA in the germline V gene. The CDR3 protein is CASSLVPSGGYEQYF.

This chain connects TRBV20-1 to TRBJ2-2; TCRdb indicates TRBD2, and absent DNA this call remains unverified. The CDR3 sequence is 15 residues long. Germline lookup yields CDR1 DFQATT and CDR2 SNEGSKA (reference sequence). CDR3 protein: CSARRGGRDTGEMFF.

The CDR3 reads CASSLGEQTDSYEQYF. The chain combines TRBV11-3 with TRBJ2-7; the TCRdb call, TRBD2, lacks DNA for checking. This CDR3 contains 16 residues. The germline V gene encodes CDR1 SGHNT and CDR2 YENEEA.

This chain connects TRBV4-1 to TRBJ2-7. The CDR3 has 14 residues. Looked up from germline, CDR1 is MGHRA and CDR2 is YSYEKL. CDR3 amino acids: CASSFRLASYEQYF.

This chain connects TRBV11-2 to TRBJ2-1. CDR1 and CDR2 (germline): SGHAT, FQNNGV. The CDR3 extends over 15 amino acids. Here the CDR3 reads CASSLARTHYNEQFF.

The chain uses TRBV20-1 and TRBJ2-7; no DNA is available, so the TRBD1 call from TCRdb remains unchecked. Per the germline V gene, CDR1 is DFQATT and CDR2 is SNEGSKA (reference sequence). CDR3 length: 16 amino acids. This CDR3 is CSARALMGGRTYEQYF.

The chain couples TRBV2 to TRBJ2-7; TCRdb selects TRBD1, and the lack of DNA leaves this call unchecked. The germline V gene encodes CDR1 SNHLY and CDR2 FYNNEI. The CDR3 covers 15 residues. CDR3 region: CASRRSRTGTSEQYF.

V and J are TRBV2 and TRBJ2-1; TCRdb selects TRBD1, and the lack of DNA leaves this call unchecked. CDR3 length equals 19 residues. CDR1 and CDR2 from the germline V gene are SNHLY and FYNNEI. CDR3 amino acids: CASSPPKWLGPYTYNEQFF.

The chain couples TRBV19 to TRBJ2-7; TCRdb indicates TRBD1, and absent DNA this call remains unverified. The CDR3 contains 16 residues. Per germline, CDR1 LNHDA and CDR2 SQIVND (reference sequence). CDR3 residues: CASSTMTGGNSYEQYF.

The V call is TRBV5-1, the J call TRBJ2-1; TCRdb calls TRBD2, which cannot be checked without DNA. This CDR3 has 20 amino acids. Per germline, CDR1 SGHRS and CDR2 YFSETQ. The CDR3 reads CASSFWPRTSGDTLQNEQFF.

The chain recombines TRBV4-2 with TRBJ1-2. This CDR3 has 14 amino acids. Germline CDR1 reads LGHNA; CDR2 reads YNFKEQ. CDR3 sequence: CASSQRGDSYGYTF.

The rearrangement uses TRBV7-9 and TRBJ2-2; TCRdb gives TRBD1 as the D gene, but with no DNA this cannot be confirmed. CDR1 is SEHNR, CDR2 FQNEAQ, per germline (reference sequence). This CDR3 contains 17 residues. The CDR3 region is CASSRPSGGAWTGELFF.

The chain couples TRBV27 to TRBJ2-1. This CDR3 spans 15 amino acids. The germline V gene has CDR1 MNHEY and CDR2 SMNVEV (reference sequence). The CDR3 protein is CASSLVAGSYNEQFF.

The chain is built from TRBV7-7 and TRBJ2-3; TCRdb selects TRBD1, and the lack of DNA leaves this call unchecked. The CDR3 is 16 residues long. Looked up from germline, CDR1 is SSHAT and CDR2 is FNYEAQ (reference sequence). The CDR3 protein is CASSESPGQGADTQYF.